A single sample gave rise to the 30 T cell receptor beta chains below, sequenced in a study of blood T cell repertoires in COVID-19. Profiled with immunoSEQ multiplex PCR; TCRdb holds only in-frame clones, not every one. Of 15,000 to 20,000 clones in the sample, 87% were seen once. Material for sequencing was peripheral blood. The receptors stem from a human donor in a cohort sampled during active COVID-19.

The gene calls are TRBV5-1 and TRBJ2-1; possibly TRBD2 for D (6 bases). V was trimmed by 3 bases and J by 9 bases, leaving 16 bases between them. Germline assignment: CDR1 SGHRS and CDR2 YFSETQ. The CDR3 extends over 14 amino acids. CDR3 amino acids: CASSSSGVKGEQFF. CDR3 coding DNA: TGCGCCAGCAGCTCCTCGGGGGTAAAAGGTGAGCAGTTCTTC.

The gene calls are TRBV2 and TRBJ2-2, with 9 bases lining up with TRBD1. After removal of 5 bases from V and 11 bases from J, the junction contained 9 bases not matched to a gene. The CDR3 spans 14 residues. CDR1 is SNHLY and CDR2 is FYNNEI in the germline V gene. DNA of the CDR3: TGTGCCAGCAGTTACGGGACAGGGATTGGCGAGCTGTTTTTT. Encoded protein: CASSYGTGIGELFF.

This chain links TRBV12-3 or TRBV12-4 with TRBJ1-1, with no clear D. The CDR3 covers 12 residues. V was shortened by 3 bases and J by 10 bases, with 12 bases between the two germline ends. Written as DNA, the CDR3 is TGTGCCAGCAGTTTTAACATAGAGGCAGCTTTCTTT. Encoded protein: CASSFNIEAAFF.

J is TRBJ2-5 and V is TRBV7-9, with a tentative D call TRBD1 (5 bases). CDR1 and CDR2 from the germline V gene are SEHNR and FQNEAQ (reference sequence). This CDR3 region has 14 residues. Trimming removed 5 bases at V and 5 bases at J, with 15 bases between. The CDR3 DNA reads as TGTGCCAGCAGCCGAACCCAGGGAAAGGAGACCCAGTACTTC. Its translation: CASSRTQGKETQYF.

V and J are TRBV7-9 and TRBJ1-1; D is uncertain. The CDR3 consists of 16 residues. The germline V and J ends were trimmed by 2 bases and 1 base, with 14 bases remaining between them. Germline values: CDR1 SEHNR, CDR2 FQNEAQ (reference sequence). The CDR3 nucleotides are TGTGCCAGCAGCTTATCGGGAATGGCCCAGAACACTGAAGCTTTCTTT. This gives the protein CASSLSGMAQNTEAFF.

The chain is built from TRBV5-4 and TRBJ1-2; 9 positions agree with TRBD1. Germline V gene data show CDR1 as SGHNT and CDR2 as YYREEE (reference sequence). The CDR3 runs to 18 residues. V trimming: 0 bases; J trimming: 0 bases; junction bases outside the gene matches: 9. CDR3 DNA: TGTGCCAGCAGCTTGGATCCCCCCGGGACAGGGTCTAACTATGGCTACACCTTC. It yields the protein CASSLDPPGTGSNYGYTF.

CDR3 sequence (DNA): TGCGCCAGCAGCTTGGACGGGGGAAGCTCCTACGAGCAGTACTTC. It translates to CASSLDGGSSYEQYF. The chain employs TRBV5-1 and TRBJ2-7, with D tentatively TRBD2 (6 bases). This CDR3 contains 15 residues. Per germline, CDR1 SGHRS and CDR2 YFSETQ. V lost 0 bases and J 0 bases, leaving 10 bases between the germline ends. The whole variable domain, remainder taken from reference TRBV5-1 and TRBJ2-7, is KAGVTQTPRYLIKTRGQQVTLSCSPISGHRSVSWYQQTPGQGLQFLFEYFSETQRNKGNFPGRFSGRQFSNSRSEMNVSTLELGDSALYLCASSLDGGSSYEQYFGPGTRLTVT.

The chain couples TRBV13 to TRBJ2-7, with a possible D match to TRBD1 (6 bases). Trimming removed 4 bases at V and 3 bases at J, with 13 bases between. Per the germline V gene, CDR1 is PRHDT and CDR2 is FYEKMQ (reference sequence). This CDR3 is built from 14 residues. The CDR3 nucleotides read TGTGCCAGCAGCTCCCGGGACACTTACTACGAGCAGTACTTC. Its translation: CASSSRDTYYEQYF.

This clone appeared a single time. This sequence joins TRBV7-6 and TRBJ2-1, with 7 bases aligning to TRBD2. This CDR3 spans 15 amino acids. J was trimmed by 2 bases and V by 4 bases; bases with no gene match: 5. The germline CDR1 and CDR2 sequences are SGHVS and FNYEAQ. CDR3 nucleotide sequence: TGTGCCAGCAGCTCCCAGGCGGGGGCCTACAATGAGCAGTTCTTC. Its translation: CASSSQAGAYNEQFF.

The chain carries TRBV5-1 and TRBJ2-3; TRBD2 matches at 15 bases. The CDR3 consists of 17 residues. Looked up from germline, CDR1 is SGHRS and CDR2 is YFSETQ. The ends lost 4 bases at V and 2 bases at J; junction bases unmatched: 5. CDR3 protein: CASSIGLAGGHTDTQYF. As DNA, the CDR3 is TGCGCCAGCAGCATCGGACTAGCGGGGGGGCACACAGATACGCAGTATTTT.

The genes are TRBV7-9 and TRBJ2-7; D is possibly TRBD1 (5 bases). V lost 5 bases to trimming and J lost 7 bases, with 24 bases between them. CDR3 length: 16 amino acids. Germline assignment: CDR1 SEHNR and CDR2 FQNEAQ (reference sequence). CDR3: CASSLPPTDRFHEQYF. CDR3 DNA sequence: TGTGCCAGCAGCCTTCCCCCGACAGATCGGTTCCATGAGCAGTACTTC.

The V call is TRBV27, the J call TRBJ1-3, with a possible D match to TRBD1 (6 bases). Germline CDR1 is MNHEY and CDR2 is SMNVEV (reference sequence). V dropped 3 bases and J dropped 2 bases, with 11 bases sitting between them. CDR3 length: 15 amino acids. The DNA for the CDR3 is TGTGCCAGCAGTTTGGGGGCCGCGCCTGGAAACACCATATATTTT. Its translation: CASSLGAAPGNTIYF.

The V call is TRBV5-1, the J call TRBJ1-5; a possible D gene is TRBD1 (5 bases). This CDR3 has 17 amino acids. The germline V gene has CDR1 SGHRS and CDR2 YFSETQ. The ends were cut back, 1 base at V and 0 bases at J, with 14 bases in the middle. CDR3 residues: CASSLKTRGNSNQPQHF. Here the CDR3 DNA reads TGCGCCAGCAGCTTGAAAACGCGGGGGAATAGCAATCAGCCCCAGCATTTT.

The chain links TRBV10-3 to TRBJ2-1; TRBD2 matches at 7 bases. This CDR3 is 13 amino acids long. Germline trimming cut 6 bases from V and 8 bases from J; bases unmatched to any gene: 7. Germline lookup yields CDR1 ENHRY and CDR2 SYGVKD. This CDR3 is CAISAGDVDEQFF. The CDR3 region has the DNA TGTGCCATCAGCGCGGGGGACGTAGATGAGCAGTTCTTC.

The gene calls are TRBV5-1 and TRBJ1-6; D is possibly TRBD1 (5 bases). Germline CDR1 and CDR2: SGHRS and YFSETQ. This CDR3 region has 15 residues. V lost 0 bases and J 4 bases, leaving 8 bases between the germline ends. The CDR3 DNA follows: TGCGCCAGCAGCTTGGGTCCAGGGTATAATTCACCCCTCCACTTT. It specifies CASSLGPGYNSPLHF.

This rearrangement joins TRBV5-1 to TRBJ2-7; D unclear. V shed 0 bases and J shed 2 bases, with 9 bases lying between them. The germline gives CDR1 SGHRS, CDR2 YFSETQ. The CDR3 contains 14 residues. CDR3 bases: TGCGCCAGCAGCTTGGCCCCAGACACCTACGAGCAGTACTTC. Protein sequence: CASSLAPDTYEQYF. Full variable domain (remainder filled in from reference TRBV5-1 and TRBJ2-7): KAGVTQTPRYLIKTRGQQVTLSCSPISGHRSVSWYQQTPGQGLQFLFEYFSETQRNKGNFPGRFSGRQFSNSRSEMNVSTLELGDSALYLCASSLAPDTYEQYFGPGTRLTVT.

The CDR3: CASSTDREETQYF. The CDR3 region has the DNA TGTGCCAGCAGTACCGACAGGGAAGAGACCCAGTACTTC. The V gene is TRBV6-5, the J gene TRBJ2-5; 7 nucleotides align to TRBD1. This CDR3 is 13 amino acids long. V trimming: 5 bases; J trimming: 3 bases; junction bases outside the gene matches: 3. The germline V gene encodes CDR1 MNHEY and CDR2 SVGAGI.

The gene calls are TRBV4-2 and TRBJ2-1; no clear D. The germline V gene encodes CDR1 LGHNA and CDR2 YNFKEQ. This CDR3 region has 16 residues. V gave up 0 bases and J gave up 0 bases, with 9 bases separating them. CDR3 protein: CASSQDGGSSYNEQFF. The DNA of the CDR3 is TGTGCCAGCAGCCAAGATGGCGGCAGCTCCTACAATGAGCAGTTCTTC.

The chain links TRBV5-1 to TRBJ1-2; 11 bases line up with TRBD1. The CDR3 length is 15 residues. The trim removed 4 bases at V and 4 bases at J, leaving 6 bases unmatched. Germline CDR1 reads SGHRS; CDR2 reads YFSETQ. DNA for the CDR3: TGCGCCAGCAGCGCAGGGACAGGGGGTGGCTATGGCTACACCTTC. Amino acid sequence: CASSAGTGGGYGYTF. Full variable domain (remainder filled in from reference TRBV5-1 and TRBJ1-2): KAGVTQTPRYLIKTRGQQVTLSCSPISGHRSVSWYQQTPGQGLQFLFEYFSETQRNKGNFPGRFSGRQFSNSRSEMNVSTLELGDSALYLCASSAGTGGGYGYTFGSGTRLTVV.

Only a few counts were recorded for this clone. The rearrangement links TRBV15 to TRBJ2-5; 7 bases are a match to TRBD2. V gave up 5 bases and J gave up 5 bases; unmatched junction bases: 11. The germline CDR1 and CDR2 sequences are LNHNV and YYDKDF (reference sequence). This CDR3 is 15 amino acids long. CDR3 nucleotide sequence: TGTGCCACCAGCCAAGGGAGGGGAGAGGCGGAGACCCAGTACTTC. It translates to CATSQGRGEAETQYF.

The table lists this clone with a count of one. The CDR3 is CASSLRDTGELFF. The CDR3 region has the DNA TGTGCCAGCAGTTTGAGGGACACCGGGGAGCTGTTTTTT. V is TRBV27 and J is TRBJ2-2; maybe TRBD2 (5 bases). V lost 3 bases and J lost 3, with 5 bases in between. The CDR3 loop spans 13 amino acids. Germline CDR1 reads MNHEY; CDR2 reads SMNVEV (reference sequence).

The chain couples TRBV19 to TRBJ2-7; the match to TRBD2 covers 9 bases. The CDR3 is 15 residues long. Per germline, CDR1 LNHDA and CDR2 SQIVND (reference sequence). Unmatched junction bases numbered 9, after V lost 6 bases and J lost 3 bases. The CDR3 region is CASSESGGFLYEQYF. The CDR3 DNA is TGTGCCAGTAGCGAAAGCGGGGGGTTCCTCTACGAGCAGTACTTC.

This chain links TRBV6-1 with TRBJ1-6; 7 bases map to TRBD1. There are 15 residues in the CDR3. Germline CDR1 reads MNHNS; CDR2 reads SASEGT. V lost 2 bases, J lost 7 bases, and 5 bases stayed unmatched. The CDR3 reads CASSERGQGNSPLHF. CDR3 coding DNA: TGTGCCAGCAGTGAAAGGGGGCAGGGAAATTCACCCCTCCACTTT.

The chain uses TRBV5-1 and TRBJ1-5; possibly TRBD1 for D (6 bases). The CDR3 covers 16 residues. Germline values: CDR1 SGHRS, CDR2 YFSETQ. Trimming stripped 0 bases from V and 2 bases from J, with 12 bases between. CDR3 sequence: CASSLDGRGGNQPQHF. DNA for the CDR3: TGCGCCAGCAGCTTGGATGGCAGGGGAGGCAATCAGCCCCAGCATTTT.

The chain has TRBV7-9 and TRBJ2-2; weak D call: TRBD2 (7 bases). Germline CDR1 SEHNR, CDR2 FQNEAQ (reference sequence). V was trimmed by 5 bases and J by 4 bases, leaving 14 bases between them. This CDR3 comprises 15 residues. The CDR3 region is CASSLAGASTGELFF. The CDR3 region has the DNA TGTGCCAGCAGCCTCGCGGGGGCGAGCACCGGGGAGCTGTTTTTT.

The rearrangement links TRBV11-2 to TRBJ1-1; 7 nucleotides match TRBD1. The CDR3 spans 16 residues. V lost 8 bases, J lost 0 bases, and 12 bases stayed unmatched. Germline V gene sequence: CDR1 SGHAT, CDR2 FQNNGV. CDR3 bases: TGTGCCAGCCGCTGGTTAGGCGGGACAGTGAACACTGAAGCTTTCTTT. Translation gives CASRWLGGTVNTEAFF.

The V gene is TRBV5-6, the J gene TRBJ2-5; TRBD1 is a possible D gene (6 bases). Trimming left V 0 bases short and J 4 bases short, with 19 bases between. CDR1 and CDR2 from the germline V gene are SGHDT and YYEEEE. This CDR3 is built from 17 residues. CDR3 in amino acids: CASSLAGVATLRETQYF. CDR3 nucleotide sequence: TGTGCCAGCAGCTTGGCAGGGGTAGCCACCCTGCGAGAGACCCAGTACTTC. Full variable domain (outside the CDR3, taken from reference TRBV5-6 and TRBJ2-5): DAGVTQSPTHLIKTRGQQVTLRCSPKSGHDTVSWYQQALGQGPQFIFQYYEEEERQRGNFPDRFSGHQFPNYSSELNVNALLLGDSALYLCASSLAGVATLRETQYFGPGTRLLVL.

The chain combines TRBV3-1 (or the pseudogene TRBV3-2) with TRBJ1-2, with 7 nucleotides matching TRBD1. V trimming: 3 bases; J trimming: 6 bases; junction bases outside the gene matches: 7. The CDR3 is 14 amino acids. The germline gives CDR1 LGHDT, CDR2 YNNKEL (reference sequence). The CDR3 sequence: CASSHTRQGDGYTF. CDR3 bases: TGTGCCAGCAGCCATACTCGTCAGGGGGATGGCTACACCTTC.

The rearrangement uses TRBV20-1 and TRBJ1-3; possibly TRBD1 for D (6 bases). CDR1 and CDR2 from the germline V gene are DFQATT and SNEGSKA (reference sequence). CDR3 length: 15 residues. V lost 3 bases to trimming and J lost 0 bases, with 12 bases between them. The CDR3 coding sequence is TGCAGTGCTAGTCATTACAGGGACTCTGGAAACACCATATATTTT. This encodes CSASHYRDSGNTIYF.

V is TRBV3-1 (or the pseudogene TRBV3-2) and J is TRBJ2-4, with D unclear. This CDR3 comprises 16 residues. Germline CDR1 LGHDT, CDR2 YNNKEL (reference sequence). Trimming left V 2 bases short and J 0 bases short, with 11 bases between. The CDR3 region has the DNA TGTGCCAGCAGCCAACGTAGCTCGCTAGCCAAAAACATTCAGTACTTC. It specifies CASSQRSSLAKNIQYF.